These 12 T cell receptor beta chains share one sample of origin, sequenced in a study of T cells in Graves' hyperthyroidism and ophthalmopathy. The source material, RNA transcripts, was used to amplify TCR beta CDR3 regions. TCR CDR3 underwent first-round RT-PCR with the HTBI primer set. TCRdb recomputed calls from the multiplex PCR reads with MiXCR, one row per CDR3 protein. This table holds more than 650,000 distinct CDR3 sequences, about 15% found once. The source material was blood. The receptors originated from a woman between 18 and 29 years old with Graves' hyperthyroidism.

This clonotype was recorded a few times. The rearrangement joins TRBV5-1 to TRBJ2-1; 9 positions agree with TRBD1. Losses at the gene ends were 4 bases for V and 9 bases for J; bases not matched to a gene: 5. Germline CDR1 and CDR2: SGHRS and YFSETQ. The CDR3 extends over 13 amino acids. CDR3 bases: TGCGCCAGCAGCCAACAGGGGGCGAGTGAGCAGTTCTTC. It translates to CASSQQGASEQFF.

The V and J genes are TRBV7-6 and TRBJ2-7; TRBD2 agrees at 7 bases. J gave up 7 bases and V 5 bases, and 11 bases lay outside the gene matches. Germline values: CDR1 SGHVS, CDR2 FNYEAQ. The CDR3 has 14 amino acids. The CDR3 region has the DNA TGTGCCAGCAGCCCAAGCGGGACCCCTCGGGAGCAGTACTTC. Its protein product is CASSPSGTPREQYF.

Notes on this clonotype: Relative to the germline gene, one junction end is altered; a read error may explain this. The chain carries TRBV29-1 and TRBJ1-2; D gene uncertain. This CDR3 is 10 amino acids long. Per germline, CDR1 SQVTM and CDR2 ANQGSEA. The CDR3 loop reads CSVDNYGCTF. The CDR3 DNA reads as TGCAGCGTTGACAACTATGGCTGCACCTTC.

This clonotype was counted many times. The chain is built from TRBV7-9 and TRBJ2-5, with 9 bases that match TRBD1. CDR1 SEHNR and CDR2 FQNEAQ come from the germline V gene (reference sequence). The ends lost 4 bases at V and 2 bases at J; junction bases unmatched: 8. The CDR3 contains 16 residues. CDR3 nucleotides: TGTGCCAGCAGCTGGGGGATGGACAGGGGTCAAGAGACCCAGTACTTC. It is translated as CASSWGMDRGQETQYF.

This clonotype was seen repeatedly, ten times or more. The chain couples TRBV14 to TRBJ2-2; 8 nucleotides line up with TRBD1. V shed 3 bases, J shed 4 bases, and the junction held 7 bases outside the gene matches. CDR1 is SGHDN and CDR2 is FVKESK in the germline V gene. The CDR3 is made up of 16 amino acids. As DNA, the CDR3 is TGTGCCAGCAGCCATCAGGGGGCATTAAGCACCGGGGAGCTGTTTTTT. Protein product: CASSHQGALSTGELFF.

CDR3 coding DNA: TGTGCCAGCAGTTTTTCACTAAGGGAGCAGTTCTTC. Translated, it gives CASSFSLREQFF. This chain joins TRBV27 and TRBJ2-1; no firm D call. Germline V CDR1 and CDR2: MNHEY, SMNVEV (reference sequence). CDR3 length: 12 amino acids. With 3 bases removed from V and 10 bases from J, the gap between germline ends came to 10 bases.

CDR3: CASSDWGSYEQYF. For the CDR3, the DNA is TGTGCCAGCAGTGATTGGGGCTCCTACGAGCAGTACTTC. V gene TRBV2 combines with J gene TRBJ2-7; no clear D gene. From germline, CDR1 is SNHLY and CDR2 FYNNEI. CDR3 length: 13 amino acids. The V and J ends lost 3 bases and 0 bases respectively, with 6 bases between them.

This sequence joins TRBV5-1 and TRBJ1-4, with D tentatively TRBD1 (5 bases). Trimming cost V 6 bases and J 7 bases, with 13 bases left between them. The CDR3 length is 13 residues. From germline, CDR1 is SGHRS and CDR2 YFSETQ. The DNA of the CDR3 is TGCGCCAGCACCGGGACGGAGAGTGAAAAACTGTTTTTT. This encodes CASTGTESEKLFF.

This rearrangement joins TRBV6-2 or TRBV6-3 to TRBJ1-4, with 12 bases lining up with TRBD1. CDR3 length: 16 residues. Trimming took 2 bases from V and 7 from J; bases not matched to a gene: 5. Germline V gene sequence: CDR1 MNHEY, CDR2 SVGEGT. The CDR3 is CASSYLGTGGPEKLFF. The CDR3, as DNA: TGTGCCAGCAGTTACCTAGGGACAGGGGGCCCTGAAAAACTGTTTTTT.

The chain is built from TRBV20-1 and TRBJ1-6; D call uncertain. The CDR3 consists of 16 residues. V was trimmed by 6 bases and J by 2 bases, leaving 17 bases between them. CDR1 is DFQATT and CDR2 is SNEGSKA in the germline V gene (reference sequence). The CDR3 nucleotides are TGCAGTGCCCCCACCGTCGACGACCCCTATAATTCACCCCTCCACTTT. As protein: CSAPTVDDPYNSPLHF.

This clonotype has a count of ten or more. The J gene is TRBJ2-3, the V gene TRBV2; possibly TRBD1 for D (5 bases). CDR1 and CDR2 from the germline V gene are SNHLY and FYNNEI. The V and J ends lost 8 bases and 4 bases respectively, with 19 bases between them. The CDR3 runs to 15 residues. The DNA for the CDR3 is TGTGCCAGCCCGAAGGCCGCAGGGTTCCCAGATACGCAGTATTTT. Protein sequence: CASPKAAGFPDTQYF.

The chain couples TRBV6-1 to TRBJ1-1, with D uncertain. The CDR3 loop spans 15 amino acids. CDR1 is MNHNS and CDR2 is SASEGT in the germline V gene. Deletions cut 5 bases from V and 5 bases from J, with 18 bases between. The CDR3 nucleotides read TGTGCCAGCAGTCCTTACCGTGGGGTGAGAACTGAAGCTTTCTTT. Residues: CASSPYRGVRTEAFF.